The source of this T cell receptor beta chain is a study of control samples from healthy donors and cancer patients. Germline CDR1 is MNHEY and CDR2 is SMNVEV (reference sequence). This CDR3 is 17 amino acids long. V was cut by 3 bases and J by 0 bases, with 14 bases left in between. TCRdb keeps only in-frame clones here, not all; method: immunoSEQ multiplex PCR. Of fewer than 200,000 clones detected, around nine tenths appear once; the ten largest clones hold 1.3% to 1.5%. The specimen was blood. The receptor was derived from a man between 25 and 39 years old in good health. V gene TRBV27 combines with J gene TRBJ2-2; D ambiguous. The CDR3 sequence is CASSFTPWQTNTGELFF. CDR3 nucleotides: TGTGCCAGCAGTTTTACTCCGTGGCAGACGAACACCGGGGAGCTGTTTTTT.